This entry concerns a single TCR beta chain. The data were obtained in a study of blood T cell repertoires in COVID-19. Produced via immunoSEQ multiplex PCR; TCRdb's table is partial and in-frame only. The table shows about 200,000 clones, with around three quarters occurring only once. Germline CDR1 is SGHNT and CDR2 is YYREEE (reference sequence). The V and J ends lost 4 bases and 2 bases, in that order; junction bases with no gene match: 12. This CDR3 region has 17 residues. The TCR sequence derives from a woman in her 70s with acute or convalescent COVID-19. The sequenced material came from peripheral blood. The rearrangement links TRBV5-4 to TRBJ2-1; 7 bases agree with TRBD1. CDR3 in DNA: TGTGCCAGCAGCCCACCCGAGGGGGCAGGGACCTACAATGAGCAGTTCTTC. This gives the protein CASSPPEGAGTYNEQFF.